This T cell receptor (beta chain) emerged from a study of T-cell reconstitution after alpha-beta-depleted transplantation in children. Germline assignment: CDR1 SGHKS and CDR2 YYEKEE (reference sequence). The V segment lost 3 bases and the J segment 0 bases; nucleotides outside the gene matches: 3. The CDR3 has 15 residues. This clonotype was observed a handful of times. The library targeted TCRbeta and was prepared with unique molecular identifiers. From the PCR reads, TCRdb called clonotypes with MiXCR, one entry per CDR3 protein. The sample consists of about 460,000 distinct CDR3 sequences, roughly an eighth of them appearing once.

This sample comprised PBMCs, mostly from graft donor cells, obtained 180 days after TCRalphabeta/CD19-depleted stem cell transplant. The chain combines TRBV5-5 with TRBJ2-1; 7 nucleotides align to TRBD2. The clonotype was recovered from a female patient aged 2-10 years who had a stem cell transplant for aplastic anemia, so the T cells may come from the graft donor. In nucleotides, the CDR3 is TGTGCCAGCAGCTCGGGCGGGGGCTCCTACAATGAGCAGTTCTTC. It codes for CASSSGGGSYNEQFF. Full variable domain (missing parts from reference TRBV5-5 and TRBJ2-1): DAGVTQSPTHLIKTRGQQVTLRCSPISGHKSVSWYQQVLGQGPQFIFQYYEKEERGRGNFPDRFSARQFPNYSSELNVNALLLGDSALYLCASSSGGGSYNEQFFGPGTRLTVL.